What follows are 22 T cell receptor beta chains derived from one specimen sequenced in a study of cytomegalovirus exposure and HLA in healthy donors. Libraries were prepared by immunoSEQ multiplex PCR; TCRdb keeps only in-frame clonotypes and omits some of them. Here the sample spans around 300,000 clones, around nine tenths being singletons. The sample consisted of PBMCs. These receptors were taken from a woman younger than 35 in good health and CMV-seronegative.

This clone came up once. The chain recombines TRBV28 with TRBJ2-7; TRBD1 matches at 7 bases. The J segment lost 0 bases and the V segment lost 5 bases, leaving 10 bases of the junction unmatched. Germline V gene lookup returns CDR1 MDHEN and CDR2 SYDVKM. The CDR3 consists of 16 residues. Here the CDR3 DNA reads TGTGCCAGCAGTCTACCACCCGACAGGGCCTCCTACGAGCAGTACTTC. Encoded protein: CASSLPPDRASYEQYF.

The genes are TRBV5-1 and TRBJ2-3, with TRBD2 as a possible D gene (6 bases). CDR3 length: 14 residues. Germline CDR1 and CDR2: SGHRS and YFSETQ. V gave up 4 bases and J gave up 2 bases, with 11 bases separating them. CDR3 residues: CASSRSGVTDTQYF. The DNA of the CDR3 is TGCGCCAGCAGCCGATCGGGAGTCACAGATACGCAGTATTTT.

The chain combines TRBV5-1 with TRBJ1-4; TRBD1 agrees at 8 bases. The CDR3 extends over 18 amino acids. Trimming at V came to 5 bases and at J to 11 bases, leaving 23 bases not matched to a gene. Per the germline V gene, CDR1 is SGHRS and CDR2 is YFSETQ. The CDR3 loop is CASRAVPDSDRVTGKLFF. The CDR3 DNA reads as TGCGCCAGCAGAGCAGTTCCTGATTCGGACAGGGTGACAGGTAAACTGTTTTTT.

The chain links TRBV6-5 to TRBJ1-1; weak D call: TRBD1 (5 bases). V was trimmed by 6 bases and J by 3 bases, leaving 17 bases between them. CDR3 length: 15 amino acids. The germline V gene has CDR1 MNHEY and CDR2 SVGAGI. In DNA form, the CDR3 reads TGTGCCAGCAGCGCGGGGCCGGGGGTCGACACTGAAGCTTTCTTT. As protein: CASSAGPGVDTEAFF.

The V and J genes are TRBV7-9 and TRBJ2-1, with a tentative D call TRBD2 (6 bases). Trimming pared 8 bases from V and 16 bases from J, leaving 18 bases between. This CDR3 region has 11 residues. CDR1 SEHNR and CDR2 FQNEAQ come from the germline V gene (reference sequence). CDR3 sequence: CASQGGNRHFF. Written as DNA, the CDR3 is TGTGCCAGCCAAGGCGGGAATCGCCATTTCTTC.

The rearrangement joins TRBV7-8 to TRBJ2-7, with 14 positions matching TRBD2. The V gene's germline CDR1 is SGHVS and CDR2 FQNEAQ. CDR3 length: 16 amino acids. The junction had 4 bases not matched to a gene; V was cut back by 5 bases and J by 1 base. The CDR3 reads CASSLGTSGSSYEQYF. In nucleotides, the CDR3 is TGTGCCAGCAGCCTCGGGACTAGCGGGAGTTCCTACGAGCAGTACTTC.

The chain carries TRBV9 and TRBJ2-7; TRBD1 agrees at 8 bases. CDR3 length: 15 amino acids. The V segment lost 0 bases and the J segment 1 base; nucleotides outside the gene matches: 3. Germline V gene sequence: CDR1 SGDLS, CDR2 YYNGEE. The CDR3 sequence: CASSVGQGISYEQYF. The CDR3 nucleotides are TGTGCCAGCAGCGTAGGACAGGGGATTTCCTACGAGCAGTACTTC.

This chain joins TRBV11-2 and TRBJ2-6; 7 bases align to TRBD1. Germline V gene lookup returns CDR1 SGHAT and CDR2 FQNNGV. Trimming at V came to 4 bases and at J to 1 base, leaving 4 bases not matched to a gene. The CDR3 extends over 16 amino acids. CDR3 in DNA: TGTGCCAGCAGCTCCCCGGGACAGTCTGGGGCCAACGTCCTGACTTTC. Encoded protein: CASSSPGQSGANVLTF.

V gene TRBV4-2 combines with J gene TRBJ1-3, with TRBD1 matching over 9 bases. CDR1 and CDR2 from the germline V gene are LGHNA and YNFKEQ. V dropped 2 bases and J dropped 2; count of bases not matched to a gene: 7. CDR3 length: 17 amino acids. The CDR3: CASSQWSGTGTGNTIYF. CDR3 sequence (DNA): TGTGCCAGCAGCCAATGGTCCGGGACAGGGACTGGAAACACCATATATTTT.

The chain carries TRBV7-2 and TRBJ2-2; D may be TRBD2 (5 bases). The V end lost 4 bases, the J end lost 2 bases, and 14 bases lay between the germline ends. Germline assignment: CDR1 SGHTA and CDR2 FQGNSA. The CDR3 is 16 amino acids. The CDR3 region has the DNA TGTGCCAGCAGCTCCCAAGAACTAGGTAACACCGGGGAGCTGTTTTTT. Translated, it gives CASSSQELGNTGELFF.

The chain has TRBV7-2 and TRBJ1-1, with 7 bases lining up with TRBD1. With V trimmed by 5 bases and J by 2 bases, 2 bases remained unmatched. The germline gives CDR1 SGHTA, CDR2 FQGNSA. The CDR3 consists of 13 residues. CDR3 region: CASSRQGNTEAFF. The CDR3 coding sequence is TGTGCCAGCAGCAGACAGGGAAACACTGAAGCTTTCTTT. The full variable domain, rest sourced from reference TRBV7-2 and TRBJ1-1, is GAGVSQSPSNKVTEKGKDVELRCDPISGHTALYWYRQSLGQGLEFLIYFQGNSAPDKSGLPSDRFSAERTGGSVSTLTIQRTQQEDSAVYLCASSRQGNTEAFFGQGTRLTVV.

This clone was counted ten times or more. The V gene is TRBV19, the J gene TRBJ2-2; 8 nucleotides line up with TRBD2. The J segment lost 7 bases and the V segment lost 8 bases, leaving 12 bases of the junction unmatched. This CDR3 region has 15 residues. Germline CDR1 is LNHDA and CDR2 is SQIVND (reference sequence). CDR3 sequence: CASRGTAGAIGELFF. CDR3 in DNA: TGTGCCAGTCGGGGAACAGCGGGAGCCATCGGGGAGCTGTTTTTT.

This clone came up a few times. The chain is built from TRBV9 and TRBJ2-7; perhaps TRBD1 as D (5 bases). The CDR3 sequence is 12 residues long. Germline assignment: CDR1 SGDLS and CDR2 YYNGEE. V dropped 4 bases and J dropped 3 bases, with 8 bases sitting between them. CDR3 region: CASSPDSYEQYF. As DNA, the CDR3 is TGTGCCAGCAGCCCTGACAGCTACGAGCAGTACTTC. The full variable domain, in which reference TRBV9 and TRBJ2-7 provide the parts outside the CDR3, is DSGVTQTPKHLITATGQRVTLRCSPRSGDLSVYWYQQSLDQGLQFLIQYYNGEERAKGNILERFSAQQFPDLHSELNLSSLELGDSALYFCASSPDSYEQYFGPGTRLTVT.

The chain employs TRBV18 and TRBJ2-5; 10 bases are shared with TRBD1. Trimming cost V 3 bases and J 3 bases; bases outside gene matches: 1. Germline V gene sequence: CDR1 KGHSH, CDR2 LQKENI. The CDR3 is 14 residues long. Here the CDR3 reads CASSPGTGEETQYF. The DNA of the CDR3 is TGTGCCAGCTCACCCGGGACAGGGGAAGAGACCCAGTACTTC.

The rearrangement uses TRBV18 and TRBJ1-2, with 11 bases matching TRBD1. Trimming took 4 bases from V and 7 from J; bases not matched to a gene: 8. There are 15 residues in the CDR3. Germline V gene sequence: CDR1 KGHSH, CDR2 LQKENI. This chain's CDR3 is CASSRGQGAYGGYTF. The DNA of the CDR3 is TGTGCCAGCTCACGAGGACAGGGGGCATACGGTGGCTACACCTTC.

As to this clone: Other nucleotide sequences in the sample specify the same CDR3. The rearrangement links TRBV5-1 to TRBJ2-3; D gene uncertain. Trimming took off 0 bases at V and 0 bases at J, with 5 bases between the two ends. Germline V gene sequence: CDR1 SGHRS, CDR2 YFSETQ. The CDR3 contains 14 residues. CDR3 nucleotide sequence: TGCGCCAGCAGCTTGGCGTCTAGCACAGATACGCAGTATTTT. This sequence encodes CASSLASSTDTQYF.

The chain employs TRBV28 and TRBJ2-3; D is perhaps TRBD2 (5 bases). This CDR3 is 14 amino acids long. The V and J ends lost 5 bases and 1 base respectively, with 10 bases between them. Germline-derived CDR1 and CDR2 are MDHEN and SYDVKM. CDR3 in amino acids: CASSSGAGTDTQYF. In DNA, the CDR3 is TGTGCCAGCAGTAGCGGAGCGGGCACAGATACGCAGTATTTT.

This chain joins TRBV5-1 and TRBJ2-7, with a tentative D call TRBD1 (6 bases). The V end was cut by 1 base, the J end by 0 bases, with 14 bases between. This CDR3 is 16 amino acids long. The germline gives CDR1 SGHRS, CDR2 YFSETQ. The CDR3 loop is CASSLSTGQSSYEQYF. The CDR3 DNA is TGCGCCAGCAGCTTGTCCACCGGACAGAGCTCCTACGAGCAGTACTTC.

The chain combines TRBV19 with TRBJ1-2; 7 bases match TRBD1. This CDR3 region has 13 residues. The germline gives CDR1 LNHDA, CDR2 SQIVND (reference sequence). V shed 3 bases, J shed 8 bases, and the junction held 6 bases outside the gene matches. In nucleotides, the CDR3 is TGTGCCAGTAGTATGATGCAGGGGGAGGGCTACACCTTC. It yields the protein CASSMMQGEGYTF. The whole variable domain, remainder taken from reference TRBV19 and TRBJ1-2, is DGGITQSPKYLFRKEGQNVTLSCEQNLNHDAMYWYRQDPGQGLRLIYYSQIVNDFQKGDIAEGYSVSREKKESFPLTVTSAQKNPTAFYLCASSMMQGEGYTFGSGTRLTVV.

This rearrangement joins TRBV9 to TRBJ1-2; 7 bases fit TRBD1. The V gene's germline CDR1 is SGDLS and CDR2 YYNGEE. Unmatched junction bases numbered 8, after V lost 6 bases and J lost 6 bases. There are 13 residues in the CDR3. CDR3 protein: CASKDRQGHGYTF. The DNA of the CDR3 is TGTGCCAGCAAAGACAGACAGGGTCATGGCTACACCTTC.

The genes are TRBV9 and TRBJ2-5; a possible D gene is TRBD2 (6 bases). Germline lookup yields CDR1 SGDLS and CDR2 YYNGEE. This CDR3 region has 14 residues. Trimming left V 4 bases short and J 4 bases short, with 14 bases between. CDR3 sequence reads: CASSFTAGRETQYF. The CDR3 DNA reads TGTGCCAGCAGCTTTACCGCGGGACGAGAGACCCAGTACTTC.

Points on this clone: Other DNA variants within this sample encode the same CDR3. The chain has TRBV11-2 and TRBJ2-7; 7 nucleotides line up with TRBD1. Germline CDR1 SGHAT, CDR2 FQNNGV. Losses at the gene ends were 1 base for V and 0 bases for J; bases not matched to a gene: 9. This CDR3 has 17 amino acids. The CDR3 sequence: CASSLGTGGRSSYEQYF. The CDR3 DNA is TGTGCCAGCAGCTTAGGGACAGGCGGTCGCAGCTCCTACGAGCAGTACTTC.